These 29 T cell receptor beta chains originate from one sample sequenced in a study of T cell responses to AZD1222 COVID-19 vaccine. Libraries were prepared by immunoSEQ multiplex PCR; TCRdb keeps only in-frame clonotypes and omits some of them. This sample has about 140,000 clones; approximately 89% occur once, and the top ten carry around 2.7%. The specimen comprised peripheral blood, sampled on day 0 of AZD1222 vaccination. The receptors here all came from an adult in good health.

This clone was recorded a few times. The chain carries TRBV14 and TRBJ2-3; D remains ambiguous. Trimming removed 3 bases from V and 4 bases from J, with 5 bases in between. In germline, CDR1 is SGHDN, CDR2 FVKESK. This CDR3 region has 12 residues. The CDR3 nucleotides read TGTGCCAGCAGCCAGACACCAGATACGCAGTATTTT. Amino acids: CASSQTPDTQYF.

The rearrangement links TRBV6-2 or TRBV6-3 to TRBJ1-1, with TRBD1 as a possible D gene (6 bases). CDR3 length: 13 amino acids. The V end was cut by 1 base, the J end by 8 bases, with 11 bases between. The germline V gene has CDR1 MNHEY and CDR2 SVGEGT. CDR3 nucleotides: TGTGCCAGCAGTTACTGGTCGGGGGCCGAAGCTTTCTTT. Amino acids: CASSYWSGAEAFF.

J is TRBJ2-7 and V is TRBV11-2; D might be TRBD1 (5 bases). Germline lookup yields CDR1 SGHAT and CDR2 FQNNGV. The CDR3 covers 15 residues. Trimming took off 0 bases at V and 5 bases at J, with 14 bases between the two ends. The CDR3 region has the DNA TGTGCCAGCAGCTTAGATCCGCCAGGGTCTAACGAGCAGTACTTC. Protein: CASSLDPPGSNEQYF.

This clone has a single count. The rearrangement uses TRBV28 and TRBJ1-5; D is ambiguous. Per the germline V gene, CDR1 is MDHEN and CDR2 is SYDVKM. The CDR3 extends over 13 amino acids. Trimming removed 6 bases at V and 2 bases at J, with 8 bases between. Written as DNA, the CDR3 is TGTGCCAGCAGAAAATACGGCAATCAGCCCCAGCATTTT. Translating gives CASRKYGNQPQHF. The variable domain in full, completed from reference TRBV28 and TRBJ1-5, reads DVKVTQSSRYLVKRTGEKVFLECVQDMDHENMFWYRQDPGLGLRLIYFSYDVKMKEKGDIPEGYSVSREKKERFSLILESASTNQTSMYLCASRKYGNQPQHFGDGTRLSIL.

This chain joins TRBV19 and TRBJ1-5; a weak D match, TRBD1 (5 bases). In germline, CDR1 is LNHDA, CDR2 SQIVND (reference sequence). V was trimmed by 5 bases and J by 5 bases, leaving 13 bases between them. The length of the CDR3 is 14 residues. The CDR3 is CASSWGVGDQPQHF. The CDR3 DNA is TGTGCCAGTAGTTGGGGGGTCGGGGATCAGCCCCAGCATTTT.

V and J are TRBV6-5 and TRBJ1-2; D remains unclear. In germline, CDR1 is MNHEY, CDR2 SVGAGI. The CDR3 has 13 amino acids. Trimming shortened V by 2 bases and J by 2 bases, and 6 bases separated the two germline ends. Here the CDR3 reads CASSYRANYGYTF. CDR3 nucleotides: TGTGCCAGCAGTTACAGGGCCAACTATGGCTACACCTTC.

The J gene is TRBJ2-5, the V gene TRBV2; D gene uncertain. Germline V gene sequence: CDR1 SNHLY, CDR2 FYNNEI. The V and J ends lost 0 bases and 0 bases respectively, with 14 bases between them. CDR3 size: 17 residues. The CDR3 sequence is CASSEALLAGNQETQYF. Written as DNA, the CDR3 is TGTGCCAGCAGTGAAGCGCTTCTCGCAGGCAACCAAGAGACCCAGTACTTC.

CDR3 DNA sequence: TGTGCCAGCAACCCGTTTGAAGGGCGCAATCAGCCCCAGCATTTT. Translating it yields CASNPFEGRNQPQHF. The chain links TRBV7-8 to TRBJ1-5; D gene ambiguous. V gave up 7 bases and J gave up 2 bases, with 15 bases separating them. Germline CDR1 is SGHVS and CDR2 is FQNEAQ. There are 15 residues in the CDR3.

This clone was seen only once. The chain combines TRBV6-5 with TRBJ2-5; D possibly uses TRBD1 or TRBD2 (5 bases each). V lost 6 bases, J lost 4 bases, and 15 bases lay in between. The CDR3 runs 14 residues. Germline V lookup: CDR1 MNHEY, CDR2 SVGAGI. CDR3 amino acids: CASSTGPPRETQYF. In DNA, the CDR3 is TGTGCCAGCAGCACGGGGCCACCACGAGAGACCCAGTACTTC.

This chain uses TRBV11-2 with TRBJ1-2; a weak D match, TRBD1 (6 bases). Germline V CDR1 and CDR2: SGHAT, FQNNGV. CDR3 length: 15 amino acids. Trimming shortened V by 3 bases and J by 4 bases, and 15 bases separated the two germline ends. CDR3 residues: CASSLDRGAFYGYTF. CDR3 nucleotides: TGTGCCAGCAGCTTGGATAGGGGGGCTTTCTATGGCTACACCTTC.

The CDR3 coding sequence is TGTGCCAGCAGGACCTCGGGTGAAGCTTTCTTT. The encoded protein is CASRTSGEAFF. The chain employs TRBV13 and TRBJ1-1, with D hard to call. Trimming removed 6 bases at V and 7 bases at J, with 9 bases between. CDR1 and CDR2 (germline): PRHDT, FYEKMQ (reference sequence). The CDR3 runs to 11 residues.

V gene TRBV30 combines with J gene TRBJ2-7; D may be TRBD1 (8 bases). Germline V gene data show CDR1 as GTSNPN and CDR2 as SVGIG (reference sequence). The CDR3 has 13 residues. The V gene lost 7 bases and the J gene lost 7 bases, with 20 bases spanning the gap. The CDR3 nucleotides read TGTGCCTTCTCCAAAGGACAGGGAGGGGAGCAGTACTTC. As protein: CAFSKGQGGEQYF.

This clone came up a few times. This chain links TRBV28 with TRBJ2-7; possible D gene TRBD2, 6 bases. CDR3 length equals 15 residues. The V end was cut by 3 bases, the J end by 5 bases, with 17 bases between. The germline V gene has CDR1 MDHEN and CDR2 SYDVKM. The CDR3 region has the DNA TGTGCCAGCAGTTTTCCCCCGGCCTCGGGGGACGAGCAGTACTTC. Residues: CASSFPPASGDEQYF.

The chain employs TRBV18 and TRBJ2-7; 8 nucleotides match TRBD1. Per the germline V gene, CDR1 is KGHSH and CDR2 is LQKENI. The ends lost 3 bases at V and 4 bases at J; junction bases unmatched: 5. CDR3 length: 14 residues. CDR3: CASSPTTGVYEQYF. DNA of the CDR3: TGTGCCAGCTCACCCACGACAGGGGTGTACGAGCAGTACTTC. Based on the CDR3 plus reference TRBV18 and TRBJ2-7, the full variable domain is NAGVMQNPRHLVRRRGQEARLRCSPMKGHSHVYWYRQLPEEGLKFMVYLQKENIIDESGMPKERFSAEFPKEGPSILRIQQVVRGDSAAYFCASSPTTGVYEQYFGPGTRLTVT.

This chain uses TRBV9 with TRBJ2-1; D remains unclear. This CDR3 is built from 13 residues. V lost 0 bases and J 5 bases, leaving 6 bases between the germline ends. Germline V gene lookup returns CDR1 SGDLS and CDR2 YYNGEE. CDR3 loop: CASSVGSDNEQFF. CDR3 nucleotides: TGTGCCAGCAGCGTAGGATCCGACAATGAGCAGTTCTTC. Full variable domain (rest looked up from reference TRBV9 and TRBJ2-1): DSGVTQTPKHLITATGQRVTLRCSPRSGDLSVYWYQQSLDQGLQFLIQYYNGEERAKGNILERFSAQQFPDLHSELNLSSLELGDSALYFCASSVGSDNEQFFGPGTRLTVL.

V usage is TRBV29-1 and J usage is TRBJ1-2, with a weak D call TRBD1 (5 bases). In germline, CDR1 is SQVTM, CDR2 ANQGSEA. This CDR3 comprises 13 residues. V lost 3 bases to trimming and J lost 8 bases, with 16 bases between them. CDR3 DNA sequence: TGCAGCGTTGACGGCCAGGGAGGTGAAGGCTACACCTTC. The encoded protein is CSVDGQGGEGYTF.

This chain links TRBV7-8 with TRBJ1-2; D is perhaps TRBD1 (6 bases). Trimming removed 5 bases from V and 8 bases from J, with 15 bases in between. Germline V gene sequence: CDR1 SGHVS, CDR2 FQNEAQ. The CDR3 extends over 13 amino acids. CDR3 in DNA: TGTGCCAGCAGCCAAATTGACAGGACGGGCTACACCTTC. This codes for CASSQIDRTGYTF.

V and J are TRBV7-2 and TRBJ1-1, with 8 bases lining up with TRBD1. The V segment lost 5 bases and the J segment 5 bases; nucleotides outside the gene matches: 4. Germline CDR1 SGHTA, CDR2 FQGNSA. The CDR3 is 13 residues long. CDR3 in DNA: TGTGCCAGCAGCGCCCAGGGGGCGACTGAAGCTTTCTTT. It is translated as CASSAQGATEAFF. Drawing the rest from reference TRBV7-2 and TRBJ1-1, the complete variable domain is GAGVSQSPSNKVTEKGKDVELRCDPISGHTALYWYRQSLGQGLEFLIYFQGNSAPDKSGLPSDRFSAERTGGSVSTLTIQRTQQEDSAVYLCASSAQGATEAFFGQGTRLTVV.

This chain links TRBV7-9 with TRBJ1-1; D remains unclear. The CDR3 runs 12 residues. The V gene lost 7 bases and the J gene lost 1 base, with 7 bases spanning the gap. From germline, CDR1 is SEHNR and CDR2 FQNEAQ (reference sequence). The CDR3 region is CASKYGNTEAFF. The CDR3 DNA sequence: TGTGCCAGCAAATACGGGAACACTGAAGCTTTCTTT. Complete variable domain (other parts from reference TRBV7-9 and TRBJ1-1): DTGVSQNPRHKITKRGQNVTFRCDPISEHNRLYWYRQTLGQGPEFLTYFQNEAQLEKSRLLSDRFSAERPKGSFSTLEIQRTEQGDSAMYLCASKYGNTEAFFGQGTRLTVV.

V is TRBV10-2 and J is TRBJ2-1; D possibly corresponds to TRBD2 (5 bases). Germline CDR1 WSHSY, CDR2 SAAADI. The CDR3 spans 12 residues. Between the trimmed V and J ends, which lost 1 base and 9 bases, there was a span of 7 bases. The DNA of the CDR3 is TGCGCCAGCAGTGAGTACCGGGGTGAGCAGTTCTTC. The encoded protein is CASSEYRGEQFF.

CDR3 in DNA: TGTGCCAGCAGCTTAGGATTTAGCTCCTACAATGAGCAGTTCTTC. Protein product: CASSLGFSSYNEQFF. The chain combines TRBV7-7 with TRBJ2-1; D is ambiguous. Germline CDR1 is SSHAT and CDR2 is FNYEAQ (reference sequence). The CDR3 extends over 15 amino acids. Deletions cut 1 base from V and 0 bases from J, with 7 bases between.

In this sample, this clone turned up once. The chain joins TRBV5-6 to TRBJ1-3, with D hard to call. The CDR3 totals 16 residues. V was clipped by 4 bases and J by 2 bases, with 16 bases between them. The germline CDR1 and CDR2 sequences are SGHDT and YYEEEE. Here the CDR3 reads CASSPRPGYTGNTIYF. The CDR3 nucleotides read TGTGCCAGCAGCCCCCGACCCGGGTATACTGGAAACACCATATATTTT.

This chain uses TRBV9 with TRBJ2-2; D may be TRBD1 (5 bases). The V end was cut by 0 bases, the J end by 2 bases, with 8 bases between. There are 15 residues in the CDR3. From germline, CDR1 is SGDLS and CDR2 YYNGEE. The CDR3 region is CASSVEGANTGELFF. The CDR3 DNA sequence: TGTGCCAGCAGCGTAGAAGGGGCTAACACCGGGGAGCTGTTTTTT.

V gene TRBV4-1 combines with J gene TRBJ1-6; D gene ambiguous. Trimming removed 1 base at V and 8 bases at J, with 3 bases between. The germline CDR1 and CDR2 sequences are MGHRA and YSYEKL. This CDR3 is built from 12 residues. The CDR3, as DNA: TGCGCCAGCAGCCAAGTCGATTCACCCCTCCACTTT. Translation: CASSQVDSPLHF.

This chain joins TRBV19 and TRBJ2-7; the D is unclear. Trimming removed 2 bases at V and 7 bases at J, with 12 bases between. The CDR3 loop spans 13 amino acids. Germline CDR1 and CDR2: LNHDA and SQIVND (reference sequence). CDR3 sequence reads: CASSIQDRREQYF. In DNA, the CDR3 is TGTGCCAGTAGTATACAGGATCGTAGGGAGCAGTACTTC.

The sample holds a few counts of this clone. The chain employs TRBV6-5 and TRBJ1-2, with 8 nucleotides matching TRBD1. Trimming cost V 6 bases and J 8 bases; bases outside gene matches: 8. The CDR3 has 13 amino acids. Germline V gene sequence: CDR1 MNHEY, CDR2 SVGAGI. The CDR3 DNA reads as TGTGCCAGCAGAAGGACAGGGTCTTACGGCTACACCTTC. Its translation is CASRRTGSYGYTF.

The V and J genes are TRBV4-3 and TRBJ1-1; tentative D call: TRBD1 (5 bases). Germline-derived CDR1 and CDR2 are LGHNA and YSLEER. Trimming took 0 bases from V and 3 from J, leaving 11 bases between them. CDR3 length: 15 amino acids. The CDR3 DNA reads as TGCGCCAGCAGCCAAGATACCAGGGAGGACACTGAAGCTTTCTTT. Translation gives CASSQDTREDTEAFF.

The chain combines TRBV3-1 (or the pseudogene TRBV3-2) with TRBJ2-1; TRBD1 or TRBD2 may be the D gene (5 bases each). V was pared by 4 bases and J by 7 bases, with 5 bases between. Germline values: CDR1 LGHDT, CDR2 YNNKEL (reference sequence). CDR3 length: 11 amino acids. The CDR3 region has the DNA TGTGCCAGCAGCCGGGGGAATGAGCAGTTCTTC. Protein product: CASSRGNEQFF.

This sequence joins TRBV2 and TRBJ2-7; D uncertain. Germline CDR1 SNHLY, CDR2 FYNNEI. With 3 bases removed from V and 7 bases from J, the gap between germline ends came to 16 bases. The length of the CDR3 is 14 residues. Here the CDR3 reads CASSDGSLRGEQYF. CDR3 coding DNA: TGTGCCAGCAGTGACGGCTCCCTACGAGGAGAGCAGTACTTC.